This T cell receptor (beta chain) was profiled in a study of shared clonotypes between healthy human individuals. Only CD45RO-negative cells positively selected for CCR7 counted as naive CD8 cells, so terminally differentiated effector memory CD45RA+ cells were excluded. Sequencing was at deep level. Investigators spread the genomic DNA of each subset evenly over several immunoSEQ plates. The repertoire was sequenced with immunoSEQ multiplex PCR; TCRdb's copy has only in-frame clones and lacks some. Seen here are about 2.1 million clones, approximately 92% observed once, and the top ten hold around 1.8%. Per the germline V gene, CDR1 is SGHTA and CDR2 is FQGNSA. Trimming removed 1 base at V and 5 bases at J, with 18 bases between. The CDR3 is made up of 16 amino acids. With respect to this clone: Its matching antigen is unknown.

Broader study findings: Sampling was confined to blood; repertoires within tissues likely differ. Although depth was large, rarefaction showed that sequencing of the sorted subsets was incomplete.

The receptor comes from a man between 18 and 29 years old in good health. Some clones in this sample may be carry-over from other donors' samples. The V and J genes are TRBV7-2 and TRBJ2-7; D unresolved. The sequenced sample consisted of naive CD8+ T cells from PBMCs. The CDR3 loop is CASSLVPVGSTNEQYF. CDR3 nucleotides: TGTGCCAGCAGCTTAGTTCCCGTAGGTAGTACGAACGAGCAGTACTTC.